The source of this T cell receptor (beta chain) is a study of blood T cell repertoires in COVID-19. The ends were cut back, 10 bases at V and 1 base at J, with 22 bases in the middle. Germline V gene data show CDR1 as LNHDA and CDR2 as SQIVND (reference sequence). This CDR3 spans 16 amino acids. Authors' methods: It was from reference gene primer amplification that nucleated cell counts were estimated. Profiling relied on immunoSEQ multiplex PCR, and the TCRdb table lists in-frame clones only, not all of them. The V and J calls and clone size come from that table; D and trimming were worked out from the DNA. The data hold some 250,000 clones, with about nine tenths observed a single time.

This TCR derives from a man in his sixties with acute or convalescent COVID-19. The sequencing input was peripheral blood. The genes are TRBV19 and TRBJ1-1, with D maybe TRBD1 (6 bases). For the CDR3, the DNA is TGTGCCACTCACCAGGCGGGCCTGACAGGGAACACTGAAGCTTTCTTT. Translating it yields CATHQAGLTGNTEAFF.